This T cell receptor (beta chain) comes out of a study of OX40 agonist ivuxolimab in advanced cancers. Study-wide results and limits: The 0.1-3.0 mg/kg partial responders had among the lowest clonal expansion.

Sequencing was performed with immunoSEQ multiplex PCR; in TCRdb, only in-frame clones are kept and a portion is missing. The table records 75,000 to 95,000 clones, around 89% of them present only once. Remarks on this clone: The antigen is unknown.

Patients were excluded for autoimmune disease history or systemic immunosuppression. Germline loops: CDR1 SNHLY, CDR2 FYNNEI. This CDR3 has 14 amino acids. With 6 bases removed from V and 2 bases from J, the gap between germline ends came to 14 bases. The chain combines TRBV2 with TRBJ2-7; the D gene could be TRBD1 or TRBD2 (5 bases each). The sequencing here drew on CD4+ or CD8+ T cells sorted from blood, taken in a trial of the OX40 agonist ivuxolimab. This receptor was taken from an adult with an advanced solid tumor such as melanoma, head and neck, liver or kidney cancer. The CDR3 protein is CASSYDGTPYEQYF. The CDR3 coding sequence is TGTGCCAGCAGCTATGACGGGACCCCCTACGAGCAGTACTTC. The full variable domain, with the rest looked up from reference TRBV2 and TRBJ2-7, is EPEVTQTPSHQVTQMGQEVILRCVPISNHLYFYWYRQILGQKVEFLVSFYNNEISEKSEIFDDQFSVERPDGSNFTLKIRSTKLEDSAMYFCASSYDGTPYEQYFGPGTRLTVT.